This T cell receptor beta chain was found in a study of cytomegalovirus exposure and HLA in healthy donors. Primers for the PCR totalled 60 Vbeta and 13 Jbeta. This table comes from immunoSEQ multiplex PCR, and its TCRdb copy is limited to in-frame clones, with some not included. The data hold fewer than 120,000 clones, with around 78% observed a single time. Study-wide results and caveats: In a later analysis, DRB1 alleles had the most associated TCRs; HLA-C alleles the fewest. Likely technical artifact: a cluster of highly shared sequence variants.

Germline V gene sequence: CDR1 MNHEY, CDR2 SVGAGI. There are 15 residues in the CDR3. Trimming removed 5 bases from V and 1 base from J; junction bases left unmatched: 6. About this clone itself: Antigen unknown. In the same sample, other DNA sequences code for this CDR3.

The sequencing sample was made of PBMCs. The receptor was isolated from a woman in her twenties or thirties in good health and CMV-seronegative. The chain carries TRBV6-5 and TRBJ2-7; 9 nucleotides agree with TRBD1. The CDR3 DNA is TGTGCCAGCAGTGCCGGGACAGGGTCTTCCTACGAGCAGTACTTC. Translation gives CASSAGTGSSYEQYF.